This T cell receptor (beta chain) was identified during a study of CD8+ T cells in alopecia areata. General study points: Only one nonresponder was present, which leaves the link between baseline CD8+ expansion and response uncertain. The study found that many expanded lesional clones persisted in scalp and blood during tofacitinib. Lesional scalp, especially alopecia totalis/universalis, showed higher clonality than normal scalp.

Extraction of RNA preceded its reverse transcription into cDNA, which served as the sequencing template. TCRdb's copy holds only in-frame clones and misses some; the assay was immunoSEQ multiplex PCR. The sample includes over 150,000 clones, roughly 50% of them seen just once. The CDR3 loop spans 12 amino acids. The germline gives CDR1 SGHVS, CDR2 FQNEAQ. The V segment lost 3 bases and the J segment 7 bases; nucleotides outside the gene matches: 2. Details on this clone: Its matching antigen is unknown.

As for treatment: oral pan-JAK inhibitor, 5-10 mg twice daily. Sorted populations comprised CD4+ and CD8+ T cells obtained from PBMCs. The clonotype comes from a human donor with alopecia areata. The chain combines TRBV7-8 with TRBJ1-2, with 7 bases matching TRBD1. The sequencing used CD8+ T cells sorted from blood, collected at week 24, from a patient treated with tofacitinib. In DNA form, the CDR3 reads TGTGCCAGCAGCTTCCGGACAGGTGGCTACACCTTC. Translation: CASSFRTGGYTF.